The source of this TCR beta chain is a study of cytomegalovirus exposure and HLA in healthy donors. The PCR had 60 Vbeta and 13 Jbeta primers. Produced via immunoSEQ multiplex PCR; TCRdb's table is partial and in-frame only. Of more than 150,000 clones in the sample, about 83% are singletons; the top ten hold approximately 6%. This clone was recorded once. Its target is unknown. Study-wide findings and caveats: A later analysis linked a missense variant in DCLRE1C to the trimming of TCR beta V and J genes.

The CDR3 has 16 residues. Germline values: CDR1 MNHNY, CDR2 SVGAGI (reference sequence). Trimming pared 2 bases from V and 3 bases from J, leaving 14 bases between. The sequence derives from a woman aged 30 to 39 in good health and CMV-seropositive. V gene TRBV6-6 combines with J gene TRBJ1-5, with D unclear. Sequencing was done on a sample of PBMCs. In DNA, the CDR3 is TGTGCCAGCAGTTACGCGGCCCCGAGTTACAATCAGCCCCAGCATTTT. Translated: CASSYAAPSYNQPQHF.